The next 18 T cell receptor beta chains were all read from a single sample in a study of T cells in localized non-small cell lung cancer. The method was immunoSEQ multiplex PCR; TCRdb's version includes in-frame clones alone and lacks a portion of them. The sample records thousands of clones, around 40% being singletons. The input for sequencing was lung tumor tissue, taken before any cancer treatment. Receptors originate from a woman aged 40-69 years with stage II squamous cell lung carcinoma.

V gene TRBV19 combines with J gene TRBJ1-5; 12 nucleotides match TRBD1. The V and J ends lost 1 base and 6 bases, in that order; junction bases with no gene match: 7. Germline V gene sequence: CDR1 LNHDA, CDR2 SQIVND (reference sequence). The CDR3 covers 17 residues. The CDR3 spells CASSIAPGQGARQPQHF. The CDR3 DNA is TGTGCCAGTAGTATAGCCCCGGGACAGGGGGCCCGTCAGCCCCAGCATTTT.

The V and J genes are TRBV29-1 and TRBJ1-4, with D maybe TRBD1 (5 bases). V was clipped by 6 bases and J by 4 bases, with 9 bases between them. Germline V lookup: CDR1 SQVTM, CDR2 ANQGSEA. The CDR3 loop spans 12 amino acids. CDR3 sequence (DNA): TGCAGCGTGGGGGACCTTAATGAAAAACTGTTTTTT. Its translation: CSVGDLNEKLFF.

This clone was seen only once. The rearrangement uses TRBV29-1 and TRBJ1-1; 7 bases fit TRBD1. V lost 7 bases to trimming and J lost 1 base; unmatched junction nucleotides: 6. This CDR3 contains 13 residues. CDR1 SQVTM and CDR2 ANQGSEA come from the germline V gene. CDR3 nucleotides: TGCAGCGCTGGACAGGTCAGGAACACTGAAGCTTTCTTT. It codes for CSAGQVRNTEAFF.

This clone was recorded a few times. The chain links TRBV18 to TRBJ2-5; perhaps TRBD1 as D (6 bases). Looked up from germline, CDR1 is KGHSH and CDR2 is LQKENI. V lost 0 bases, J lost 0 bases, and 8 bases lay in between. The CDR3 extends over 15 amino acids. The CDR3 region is CASSPPGAYQETQYF. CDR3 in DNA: TGTGCCAGCTCACCACCGGGGGCTTACCAAGAGACCCAGTACTTC.

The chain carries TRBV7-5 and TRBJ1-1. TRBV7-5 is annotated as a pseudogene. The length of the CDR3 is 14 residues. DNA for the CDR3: TGTGCCAGCAGGACCGGACCCGAGAACACTGAAGCTTTCTTT. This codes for CASRTGPENTEAFF.

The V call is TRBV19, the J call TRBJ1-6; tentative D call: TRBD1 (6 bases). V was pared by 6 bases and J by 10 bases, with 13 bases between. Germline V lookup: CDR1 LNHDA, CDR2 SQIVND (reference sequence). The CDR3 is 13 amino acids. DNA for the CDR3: TGTGCCAGTAGCACAGGGATTGGGTCACCCCTCCACTTT. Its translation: CASSTGIGSPLHF.

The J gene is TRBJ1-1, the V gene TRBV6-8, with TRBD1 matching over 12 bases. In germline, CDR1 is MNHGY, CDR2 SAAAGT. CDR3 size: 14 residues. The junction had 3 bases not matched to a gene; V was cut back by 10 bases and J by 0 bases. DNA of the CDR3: TGTGCCATCGGGACAGGGGGCGTGAACACTGAAGCTTTCTTT. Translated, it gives CAIGTGGVNTEAFF.

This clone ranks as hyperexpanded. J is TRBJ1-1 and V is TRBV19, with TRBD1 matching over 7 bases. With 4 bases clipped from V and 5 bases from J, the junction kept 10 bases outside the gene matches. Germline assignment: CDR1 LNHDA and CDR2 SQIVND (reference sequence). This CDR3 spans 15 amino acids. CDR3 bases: TGTGCCAGTAGTAACCTTACAGGGGCGGGTACTGAAGCTTTCTTT. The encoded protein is CASSNLTGAGTEAFF.

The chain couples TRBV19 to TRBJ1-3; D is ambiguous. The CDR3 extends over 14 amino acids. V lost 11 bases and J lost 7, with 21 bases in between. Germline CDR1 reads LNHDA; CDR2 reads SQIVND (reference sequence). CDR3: CAASEGGGLNTIYF. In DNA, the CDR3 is TGTGCCGCTAGCGAGGGCGGCGGGCTTAACACCATATATTTT.

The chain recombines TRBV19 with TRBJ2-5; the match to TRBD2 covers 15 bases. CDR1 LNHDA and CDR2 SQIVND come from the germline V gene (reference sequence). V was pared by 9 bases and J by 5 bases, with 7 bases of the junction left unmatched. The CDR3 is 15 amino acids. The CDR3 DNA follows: TGTGCCAGCGGGACTAGCGGGGGGCCAGGGGAGACCCAGTACTTC. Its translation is CASGTSGGPGETQYF.

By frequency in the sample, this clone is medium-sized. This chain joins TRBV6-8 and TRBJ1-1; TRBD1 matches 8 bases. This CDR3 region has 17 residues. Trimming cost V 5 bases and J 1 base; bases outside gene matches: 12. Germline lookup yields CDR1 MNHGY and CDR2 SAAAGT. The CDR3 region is CASSRPDRVGGNTEAFF. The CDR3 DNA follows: TGTGCCAGCAGTCGCCCGGACAGGGTTGGAGGGAACACTGAAGCTTTCTTT.

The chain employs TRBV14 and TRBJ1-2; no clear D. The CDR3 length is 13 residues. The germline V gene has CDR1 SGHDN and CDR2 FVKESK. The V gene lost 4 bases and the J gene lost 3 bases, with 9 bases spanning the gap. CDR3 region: CASSRGLDYGYTF. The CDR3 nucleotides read TGTGCCAGCAGCCGAGGCCTAGACTATGGCTACACCTTC.

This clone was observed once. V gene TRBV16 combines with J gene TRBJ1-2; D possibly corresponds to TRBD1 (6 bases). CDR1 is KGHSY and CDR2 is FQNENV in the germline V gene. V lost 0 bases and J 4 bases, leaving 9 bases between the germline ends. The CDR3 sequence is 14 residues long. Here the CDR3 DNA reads TGTGCCAGCAGCCAATCGGGGGGCGTCTATGGCTACACCTTC. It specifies CASSQSGGVYGYTF.

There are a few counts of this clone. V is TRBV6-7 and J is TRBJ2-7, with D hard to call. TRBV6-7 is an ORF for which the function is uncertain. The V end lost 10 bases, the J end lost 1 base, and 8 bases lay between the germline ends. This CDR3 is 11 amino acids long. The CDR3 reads CATSASYEQYF. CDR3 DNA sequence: TGTGCCACCAGCGCTTCCTACGAGCAGTACTTC.

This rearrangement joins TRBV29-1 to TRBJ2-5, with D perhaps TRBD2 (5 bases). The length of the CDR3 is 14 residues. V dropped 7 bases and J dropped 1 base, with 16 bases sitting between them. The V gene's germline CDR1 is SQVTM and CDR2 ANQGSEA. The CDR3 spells CSASNSLGQETQYF. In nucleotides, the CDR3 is TGCAGCGCTAGCAATTCCCTGGGCCAAGAGACCCAGTACTTC.

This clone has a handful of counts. The CDR3 sequence: CASSPTRGETEAFF. As DNA, the CDR3 is TGTGCCAGCTCACCTACAAGGGGGGAGACTGAAGCTTTCTTT. The V call is TRBV18, the J call TRBJ1-1; possibly TRBD1 for D (6 bases). V was clipped by 3 bases and J by 5 bases, with 13 bases between them. Germline V gene lookup returns CDR1 KGHSH and CDR2 LQKENI. This CDR3 contains 14 residues.

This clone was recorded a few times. CDR3 amino acids: CASTLTGEGGEAFF. CDR3 nucleotides: TGTGCCAGCACCCTGACAGGGGAGGGAGGAGAAGCTTTCTTT. The chain carries TRBV6-8 and TRBJ1-1; 8 nucleotides align to TRBD1. V lost 7 bases to trimming and J lost 8 bases; unmatched junction nucleotides: 12. This CDR3 contains 14 residues. Looked up from germline, CDR1 is MNHGY and CDR2 is SAAAGT.

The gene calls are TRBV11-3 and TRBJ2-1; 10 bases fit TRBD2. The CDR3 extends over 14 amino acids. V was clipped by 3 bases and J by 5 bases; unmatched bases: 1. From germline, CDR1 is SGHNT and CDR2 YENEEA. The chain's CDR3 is CASSFTSGNNEQFF. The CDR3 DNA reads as TGTGCCAGCAGCTTCACTAGCGGGAACAATGAGCAGTTCTTC.